The rows below give T cell receptor beta chains drawn from one sample of a study of tumor-infiltrating lymphocytes in primary liver carcinoma. Using its own MiXCR run on the multiplex PCR reads, TCRdb lists one record per CDR3 protein. The sample yields around 70,000 distinct CDR3 sequences, approximately 74% seen once. Specimen: liver tumor tissue from sampling region 4. All receptors come from a man in his forties with primary liver carcinoma and hepatitis B virus infection. The CDR3 runs from the conserved cysteine through the conserved F or W. D genes are given only for firm matches. The size of a clone is reported for some rows only, either as once, few or many, or as a class for expanded clones.

TRBV29-1,.,TRBJ1-2,.,CSVEEWTQGPSNNDYTF,TGCAGCGTTGAAGAATGGACGCAGGGGCCCTCTAACAATGACTACACCTTC
TRBV12-3/TRBV12-4,.,TRBJ2-7,TRBD2,CANSLREAYEQYF,TGTGCCAACAGCTTGCGGGAGGCCTATGAGCAGTACTTC
TRBV12-3/TRBV12-4,.,TRBJ1-1,.,CANSVHSAGGTEAFF,TGTGCCAACAGTGTTCACTCAGCGGGTGGCACTGAAGCTTTCTTT
TRBV7-9,.,TRBJ2-1,.,CASSLPNRATEQFF,TGTGCCAGCAGTTTACCTAACAGGGCTACTGAGCAGTTCTTT
TRBV24-1,.,TRBJ2-5,TRBD1,CATSDVYRGETQYF,TGTGCCACCAGTGATGTGTACAGGGGGGAGACCCAGTACTTC
TRBV7-9,.,TRBJ2-1,TRBD2,CAISLGVWREGDEQFF,TGTGCCATCAGCTTAGGGGTCTGGCGGGAGGGCGATGAGCAGTTCTTC
TRBV12-3/TRBV12-4,many,TRBJ2-2,TRBD1,CASSPGTGATGELFF,TGTGCCAGCAGTCCCGGGACAGGGGCGACCGGGGAGCTGTTTTTT
TRBV5-1,.,TRBJ2-3,TRBD2,CASGLDGTSGTDTQYF,TGCGCCAGCGGCTTGGATGGGACTAGCGGAACGGATACGCAGTATTTT
TRBV7-9,many,TRBJ1-6,.,CASSLAHSPLHF,TGTGCCAGCAGCTTAGCCCATTCACCCCTCCACTTT
TRBV6-5,few,TRBJ1-2,.,CASNYSGYGYTF,TGTGCCAGCAATTACTCGGGCTATGGCTACACATTC
TRBV6-5,once,TRBJ1-3,.,CASNRRRPYSGNTIYF,TGTGCCAGCAATCGACGGCGACCGTACTCAGGAAACACCATATATTTT
TRBV29-1,.,TRBJ2-3,TRBD2,CSVSGGPAGDTHYF,TGCAGCGTTTCGGGAGGGCCGGCGGGAGATACTCATTATTTT
TRBV11-2,.,TRBJ2-1,.,CASSLDGWAVEQFF,TGTGCCAGCAGCTTAGATGGGTGGGCGGTCGAGCAGTTCTTC
TRBV6-5,.,TRBJ1-1,.,CASSYARPRDEAEASF,TGTGCCAGCAGTTACGCGAGACCCCGGGATGAGGCTGAAGCTTCCTTT
TRBV11-2,once,TRBJ2-1,.,CASSFPTNERFF,TGTGCCAGCAGTTTCCCGACCAATGAGCGGTTCTTC
TRBV4-1,.,TRBJ2-2,.,CTSTQGQGGELFF,TGCACCAGCACTCAAGGACAAGGCGGGGAGCTGTTTTTT
TRBV12-3/TRBV12-4,.,TRBJ2-4,.,CASSLKGGDIQYF,TGTGCTAGCAGTTTAAAAGGGGGGGACATTCAGTACTTC
TRBV2,many,TRBJ2-1,.,CASNGGDWKNEQFF,TGTGCCAGCAATGGAGGAGACTGGAAGAATGAGCAGTTCTTC
TRBV29-1,.,TRBJ2-2,TRBD1,CSILGLLGTASTGELFF,TGCAGCATCCTTGGCCTCCTCGGGACAGCGAGCACCGGGGAGCTGTTTTTT
TRBV11-1,.,TRBJ2-4,TRBD2,CASSFPGTSGAKNTQYF,TGTGCCAGCAGCTTTCCCGGGACTAGCGGGGCCAAAAACACTCAGTACTTC
TRBV11-2,.,TRBJ1-2,.,CVSGGARMNVYTF,TGTGTCAGTGGTGGGGCAAGGATGAATGTCTACACCTTC
TRBV29-1,.,TRBJ2-2,.,CGLEISGGANTRELFF,TGCGGCCTTGAAATTAGTGGGGGAGCGAACACCAGGGAACTCTTTTTT
TRBV2,.,TRBJ2-3,TRBD2,CASSENSGRADTQYF,TGTGCCAGCAGTGAAAATAGCGGGAGAGCAGATACGCAGTATTTT
TRBV10-2,.,TRBJ2-6,.,CASRTHAGANVLTF,TGCGCCAGCCGGACGCATGCGGGGGCCAACGTCCTGACTTTC
TRBV11-2,.,TRBJ1-2,.,CANSLHRLGYTF,TGTGCCAACAGCTTACATCGCTTGGGCTACACCTTC
TRBV28,.,TRBJ2-3,TRBD1,CASSLQGDNTDTQYF,TGTGCCAGCAGTTTACAGGGGGACAATACAGATACGCAGTATTTT
TRBV28,few,TRBJ1-5,.,CASSPTSRAYQPQHF,TGTGCCAGCAGTCCCACTAGCAGGGCCTATCAGCCCCAGCATTTT
TRBV6-5,once,TRBJ2-1,TRBD2,CARSVLARSYNEQFF,TGTGCCCGCAGTGTACTAGCGAGATCCTACAATGAGCAGTTCTTC
TRBV6-6,.,TRBJ2-2,TRBD2,CVRSYGGIGELFF,TGTGTCAGAAGTTACGGGGGGATCGGGGAGCTGTTTTTT
TRBV9,.,TRBJ1-1,.,CASSPPDGVNTEAFF,TGTGCCAGCAGCCCCCCCGACGGAGTGAACACTGAAGCTTTCTTT
TRBV4-1,once,TRBJ2-7,.,CVSSQARRGYEQYF,TGCGTCAGCAGCCAAGCCCGACGAGGCTACGAACAGTACTTC
TRBV4-1,.,TRBJ1-5,.,CAGNPGGRSNQPQHF,TGCGCCGGCAACCCCGGGGGCAGAAGCAATCAGCCCCAGCATTTT
TRBV5-4,once,TRBJ2-2,TRBD1,CAGSLGQGNTGELSF,TGTGCCGGCAGCTTGGGACAGGGGAACACCGGGGAGCTGTCTTTT
TRBV7-9,many,TRBJ2-2,.,CASSLGGATTGELFF,TGTGCCAGCAGCTTAGGAGGGGCGACCACCGGGGAGCTGTTTTTT
TRBV9,few,TRBJ2-1,TRBD1,CASSYRGHEQFF,TGTGCCAGCAGTTACAGGGGGCATGAGCAGTTCTTC
TRBV7-2,.,TRBJ2-2,.,CASSLTVGELFF,TGTGCCAGCAGCTTAACCGTCGGGGAGCTGTTTTTT
TRBV28,once,TRBJ2-3,TRBD2,CATTLEAGVTDTQYF,TGTGCCACCACTCTAGAAGCGGGAGTAACAGATACGCAGTATTTT
TRBV7-9,.,TRBJ2-2,.,CASSRLGGPDTVELFF,TGTGCCAGCAGCCGTCTGGGGGGGCCCGACACCGTGGAGCTGTTTTTT
TRBV11-2,.,TRBJ2-3,.,CVSSYPLVPDMQYF,TGTGTCAGCAGCTACCCCTTGGTCCCAGATATGCAGTATTTT
TRBV21-1,many,TRBJ2-1,.,CASRTYPGTGCNEQFF,TGTGCCAGCAGGACTTACCCCGGGACAGGGTGCAATGAGCAGTTCTTC
TRBV11-2,medium-sized,TRBJ2-4,.,CASSTRLGDLSYF,TGTGCCAGCAGCACGAGATTGGGGGATTTGTCGTACTTC
TRBV4-1,.,TRBJ2-7,.,CANSPRDSLIGQYF,TGCGCCAACAGCCCCCGGGACTCGCTGATTGGACAGTACTTC
TRBV4-1,.,TRBJ2-3,.,CVNSQRAADTQYF,TGCGTCAACAGCCAAAGAGCGGCAGATACGCAGTATTTT
TRBV5-1,many,TRBJ1-5,.,CASSYGDGGQPQHF,TGCGCCAGCAGCTATGGGGACGGGGGTCAGCCCCAGCATTTT
TRBV14,many,TRBJ1-1,.,CASSQVGGAKAFF,TGTGCCAGCAGCCAGGTCGGAGGGGCTAAAGCTTTCTTT
TRBV7-9,few,TRBJ1-1,.,CANSLRKGGGADTEAFF,TGTGCCAACAGCTTACGAAAGGGCGGGGGCGCGGACACTGAAGCTTTCTTT
TRBV14,.,TRBJ1-1,.,CANSQDRAEALF,TGTGCCAACAGCCAAGACCGGGCTGAGGCTCTCTTT
TRBV6-5,many,TRBJ2-2,.,CASRRAGHGELFF,TGTGCCAGCAGAAGGGCAGGTCACGGGGAGCTGTTTTTT
TRBV11-2,.,TRBJ2-1,.,CASSLGTAGSSYNEQFF,TGTGCCAGCAGCTTAGGGACAGCAGGGAGCTCCTACAATGAGCAGTTCTTC
TRBV12-3/TRBV12-4,many,TRBJ2-2,.,CASSGQFGSGELFF,TGTGCCAGCTCTGGACAGTTTGGGTCCGGGGAGCTGTTTTTT